This T cell receptor (beta chain) emerged from a study of persistence of HIV-infected CD4 T cells. Germline V CDR1 and CDR2: KGHSH, LQKENI. This CDR3 is 14 amino acids long. V was clipped by 6 bases and J by 2 bases, with 13 bases between them. Study conclusions and caveats: Degenerate expanded CDR3beta sequences were enriched among CMV- and Gag-responding cells.

The immunoSEQ assay was version 4, run in survey mode. This table comes from immunoSEQ multiplex PCR, and its TCRdb copy is limited to in-frame clones, with some not included. The table has some 50,000 clones, approximately 90% seen once. Cells were stimulated nonspecifically with anti-CD3/anti-CD28 magnetic beads. Sorting selected CD4+ T cells upregulating both CD40 ligand and CD69. About this clone: Its antigen is currently unknown.

The clonotype originates from an adult woman with HIV who was CMV-seropositive. This sequence joins TRBV18 and TRBJ2-5; D is perhaps TRBD1 (6 bases). The sample was CD4+ T cells sorted from PBMCs after roughly 18-hour stimulation, taken from a patient who received antiretroviral therapy. As DNA, the CDR3 is TGTGCCAGCTCCACCGGACAGACTCAAGAGACCCAGTACTTC. It specifies CASSTGQTQETQYF.